This T cell receptor (beta chain) came from a study of T cells in Graves' hyperthyroidism and ophthalmopathy. The V gene lost 0 bases and the J gene lost 1 base, with 12 bases spanning the gap. Looked up from germline, CDR1 is DFQATT and CDR2 is SNEGSKA (reference sequence). The CDR3 has 15 residues. RNA transcripts served as the template for amplifying TCR beta CDR3 regions. Researchers ran a first-round RT-PCR on the TCR CDR3 using the HTBI primer set. Each CDR3 protein is one row after TCRdb ran MiXCR on the multiplex PCR reads. The repertoire has around 350,000 distinct CDR3 sequences, about a sixth of them found once; the top ten carry approximately 30%. This clonotype was observed many times.

The rearrangement uses TRBV20-1 and TRBJ1-1, with D maybe TRBD1 (5 bases). The source is a woman aged 25-40 years with Graves' hyperthyroidism that later progressed to Graves' ophthalmopathy. The specimen sequenced was blood. The CDR3 protein is CSARDGRGRNTEAFF. The CDR3, as DNA: TGCAGTGCTAGAGATGGCCGGGGCAGGAACACTGAAGCTTTCTTT.